Presented here are 29 T cell receptor beta chains from one specimen sequenced in a study of response to subunit inactivated influenza vaccine. Using its own MiXCR run on the RT-PCR reads, TCRdb lists one record per CDR3 protein. The sample contains 700,000 to 800,000 distinct CDR3 sequences, approximately 17% of which appear only once. Sequencing was performed on PBMCs from blood, taken 5 days after vaccination. The receptors originated from a man aged 50 or older who received an inactivated influenza vaccine.

V usage is TRBV15 and J usage is TRBJ2-7; either TRBD1 or TRBD2 may fit D (6 bases each). Germline-derived CDR1 and CDR2 are LNHNV and YYDKDF (reference sequence). The V gene lost 0 bases and the J gene lost 7 bases, with 16 bases spanning the gap. The CDR3 length is 15 residues. Here the CDR3 reads CATSREEQGREEQYF. The CDR3 DNA is TGTGCCACCAGCAGAGAAGAACAGGGCCGGGAGGAGCAGTACTTC.

This chain joins TRBV12-3 or TRBV12-4 and TRBJ1-1; TRBD1 is a possible D gene (5 bases). V lost 7 bases and J lost 2, with 11 bases in between. The CDR3 spans 13 residues. CDR3 nucleotide sequence: TGTGCCAGCACCTGGGGCGGTAACACTGAAGCTTTCTTT. Translating gives CASTWGGNTEAFF.

The rearrangement links TRBV3-1 to TRBJ2-2; D may be TRBD1 (6 bases). Trimming removed 6 bases at V and 1 base at J, with 15 bases between. This CDR3 is built from 16 residues. CDR1 is LGHDT, CDR2 YNNKEL, per germline (reference sequence). The CDR3 DNA follows: TGTGCCAGCAGTAAGCGGACAGTCCTGAACACCGGGGAGCTGTTTTTT. Translation: CASSKRTVLNTGELFF.

The CDR3 DNA reads as TGTGCCAGCAGCGAGAGACCGAGCACAGATACGCAGTATTTT. It yields the protein CASSERPSTDTQYF. The chain is built from TRBV9 and TRBJ2-3; D not certain. CDR3 length equals 14 residues. In germline, CDR1 is SGDLS, CDR2 YYNGEE. V shed 3 bases and J shed 0 bases, with 8 bases lying between them.

This clonotype has a count of ten or more. The rearrangement uses TRBV12-3 or TRBV12-4 and TRBJ2-1; possibly TRBD2 for D (5 bases). CDR3 length equals 16 residues. Trimming took off 5 bases at V and 3 bases at J, with 17 bases between the two ends. The CDR3 DNA is TGTGCCAGCAGTGCCCGGGGTACGGCTCTCTACAATGAGCAGTTCTTC. It codes for CASSARGTALYNEQFF.

V is TRBV20-1 and J is TRBJ2-3; 8 nucleotides line up with TRBD1. CDR3 length: 17 residues. CDR1 and CDR2 (germline): DFQATT, SNEGSKA (reference sequence). V lost 6 bases to trimming and J lost 2 bases; unmatched junction nucleotides: 16. The CDR3 nucleotides are TGCAGTGCATTACCCGTTGTGACAGGGGTCTTCACAGATACGCAGTATTTT. Encoded protein: CSALPVVTGVFTDTQYF.

This clonotype came up many times. This chain uses TRBV10-3 with TRBJ2-2, with 9 bases lining up with TRBD1. J lost 4 bases, V lost 4 bases, and 7 bases had no gene match. CDR1 ENHRY and CDR2 SYGVKD come from the germline V gene. The length of the CDR3 is 16 residues. The CDR3 region is CAISGRDREFTGELFF. The CDR3 DNA sequence: TGTGCCATCAGTGGACGGGACAGGGAGTTCACCGGGGAGCTGTTTTTT.

This sequence joins TRBV14 and TRBJ2-3; D unclear. This CDR3 is built from 13 residues. The V end was cut by 4 bases, the J end by 2 bases, with 7 bases between. Germline V lookup: CDR1 SGHDN, CDR2 FVKESK. The CDR3 spells CASSPQNTDTQYF. Here the CDR3 DNA reads TGTGCCAGCAGCCCTCAAAACACAGATACGCAGTATTTT.

This rearrangement joins TRBV12-3 or TRBV12-4 to TRBJ2-3; 9 bases are shared with TRBD2. J was trimmed by 4 bases and V by 3 bases; bases with no gene match: 2. The CDR3 has 14 amino acids. The CDR3 DNA is TGTGCCAGCAGTTTGACTAGCGGACCAGATACGCAGTATTTT. Translated, it gives CASSLTSGPDTQYF.

The rearrangement uses TRBV29-1 and TRBJ2-7; 12 bases are shared with TRBD2. The CDR3 spans 13 residues. The J segment lost 5 bases and the V segment lost 6 bases, leaving 5 bases of the junction unmatched. Germline-derived CDR1 and CDR2 are SQVTM and ANQGSEA. The CDR3 sequence: CSVGTSGLNEQYF. Written as DNA, the CDR3 is TGCAGCGTAGGGACTAGCGGGCTCAACGAGCAGTACTTC.

This clonotype was counted between two and nine times. The rearrangement links TRBV10-3 to TRBJ2-7; D gene uncertain. The germline CDR1 and CDR2 sequences are ENHRY and SYGVKD. This CDR3 comprises 12 residues. Trimming removed 6 bases at V and 2 bases at J, with 8 bases between. CDR3 nucleotides: TGTGCCATCAGCGCGGATCCCTACGAGCAGTACTTC. This encodes CAISADPYEQYF.

This clonotype was counted between two and nine times. The rearrangement links TRBV4-2 to TRBJ1-6, with D maybe TRBD1 (6 bases). This CDR3 spans 14 amino acids. The V end lost 2 bases, the J end lost 4 bases, and 6 bases lay between the germline ends. In germline, CDR1 is LGHNA, CDR2 YNFKEQ. The CDR3 loop reads CASSQQGYNSPLHF. Here the CDR3 DNA reads TGTGCCAGCAGCCAACAGGGGTATAATTCACCCCTCCACTTT.

This clonotype appeared once. J is TRBJ2-7 and V is TRBV20-1; the match to TRBD2 covers 10 bases. Germline lookup yields CDR1 DFQATT and CDR2 SNEGSKA (reference sequence). V lost 3 bases and J lost 5; bases outside the gene matches: 10. The length of the CDR3 is 15 residues. Here the CDR3 DNA reads TGCAGTGCTAGGAATCCTAGCGGGAGTACGCACGAGCAGTACTTC. The encoded protein is CSARNPSGSTHEQYF.

This clonotype was observed many times. The rearrangement links TRBV7-2 to TRBJ2-5; possible D gene TRBD2, 5 bases. V was cut by 6 bases and J by 5 bases, with 13 bases left in between. CDR3 length: 13 residues. Germline CDR1 SGHTA, CDR2 FQGNSA. This CDR3 is CASSRLNGETQYF. In DNA, the CDR3 is TGTGCCAGCAGTCGACTAAACGGGGAGACCCAGTACTTC.

This clonotype showed up just a few times. The chain uses TRBV4-3 and TRBJ2-1; 8 bases fit TRBD1. Germline V lookup: CDR1 LGHNA, CDR2 YSLEER. Germline trimming cut 6 bases from V and 5 bases from J; bases unmatched to any gene: 9. The CDR3 contains 15 residues. CDR3 bases: TGCGCCAGCAGAGTCGACAGGGGTGTTAACAATGAGCAGTTCTTC. Translation: CASRVDRGVNNEQFF.

This clonotype was found a few times. V usage is TRBV5-4 and J usage is TRBJ2-5; possible D gene TRBD1, 6 bases. Trimming took 2 bases from V and 4 from J, leaving 12 bases between them. This CDR3 contains 14 residues. Germline-derived CDR1 and CDR2 are SGHNT and YYREEE (reference sequence). The CDR3: CASSLQGSGETQYF. CDR3 DNA: TGTGCCAGCAGCTTACAGGGTTCAGGAGAGACCCAGTACTTC. The complete variable domain, with remaining parts taken from reference TRBV5-4 and TRBJ2-5, reads ETGVTQSPTHLIKTRGQQVTLRCSSQSGHNTVSWYQQALGQGPQFIFQYYREEENGRGNFPPRFSGLQFPNYSSELNVNALELDDSALYLCASSLQGSGETQYFGPGTRLLVL.

The genes are TRBV6-5 and TRBJ1-2; D gene uncertain. Trimming took 4 bases from V and 8 from J, leaving 14 bases between them. Per the germline V gene, CDR1 is MNHEY and CDR2 is SVGAGI. The CDR3 consists of 13 residues. In DNA form, the CDR3 reads TGTGCCAGCAGTTCGACAATCGGAATCGGCTACACCTTC. It translates to CASSSTIGIGYTF.

This clonotype was counted a few times. V is TRBV5-1 and J is TRBJ2-2; D is uncertain. The CDR3 length is 15 residues. Trimming pared 0 bases from V and 3 bases from J, leaving 9 bases between. Per the germline V gene, CDR1 is SGHRS and CDR2 is YFSETQ. The CDR3 sequence is CASSLEGPHTGELFF. CDR3 bases: TGCGCCAGCAGCTTGGAAGGGCCCCACACCGGGGAGCTGTTTTTT.

The chain couples TRBV28 to TRBJ1-1; D perhaps matches TRBD1 (6 bases). The V end was cut by 4 bases, the J end by 6 bases, with 18 bases between. The germline V gene has CDR1 MDHEN and CDR2 SYDVKM. This CDR3 contains 15 residues. CDR3 amino acids: CASSSLGGGQAEAFF. CDR3 bases: TGTGCCAGCAGTTCCTTAGGTGGGGGGCAGGCTGAAGCTTTCTTT.

This sequence joins TRBV15 and TRBJ1-5; the D is unclear. The CDR3 has 13 residues. Trimming pared 0 bases from V and 7 bases from J, leaving 7 bases between. Looked up from germline, CDR1 is LNHNV and CDR2 is YYDKDF (reference sequence). CDR3 loop: CATSRDPSQPQHF. The CDR3 DNA sequence: TGTGCCACCAGCAGAGACCCTTCCCAGCCCCAGCATTTT.

This clonotype appeared many times. The gene calls are TRBV7-2 and TRBJ2-3; D possibly corresponds to TRBD2 (6 bases). CDR1 is SGHTA and CDR2 is FQGNSA in the germline V gene. V gave up 6 bases and J gave up 2 bases, with 15 bases separating them. This CDR3 region has 15 residues. CDR3 DNA: TGTGCCAGCAGTTTGGTGGGAGGCTTCACAGATACGCAGTATTTT. Translated: CASSLVGGFTDTQYF.

The table lists this clonotype with a few counts. The chain couples TRBV12-3 or TRBV12-4 to TRBJ2-2; TRBD2 matches 9 bases. Trimming at V came to 3 bases and at J to 3 bases, leaving 11 bases not matched to a gene. The CDR3 consists of 18 residues. CDR3 residues: CASSFGLAGSSDTGELFF. The CDR3 nucleotides read TGTGCCAGCAGTTTTGGGCTAGCGGGATCGTCAGACACCGGGGAGCTGTTTTTT.

This chain links TRBV5-6 with TRBJ2-1, with 8 bases fitting TRBD2. Germline CDR1 is SGHDT and CDR2 is YYEEEE. The V gene end was trimmed by 0 bases and the J gene end by 7 bases; junction bases not matched to a gene: 6. The CDR3 totals 15 residues. Here the CDR3 DNA reads TGTGCCAGCAGCTTGGTCGGGGAGCGGGAGAATGAGCAGTTCTTC. Its translation is CASSLVGERENEQFF.

This chain connects TRBV24-1 to TRBJ2-3; 12 positions match TRBD2. The V and J ends lost 7 bases and 1 base, in that order; junction bases with no gene match: 5. The V gene's germline CDR1 is KGHDR and CDR2 SFDVKD. This CDR3 spans 16 amino acids. The CDR3 DNA reads TGTGCCACCAGCCCGACTAGCGGGAGCCGCACAGATACGCAGTATTTT. It is translated as CATSPTSGSRTDTQYF.

This clonotype turned up a few times. The rearrangement joins TRBV7-2 to TRBJ2-7; 7 bases are a match to TRBD1. This CDR3 comprises 13 residues. The germline gives CDR1 SGHTA, CDR2 FQGNSA. V trimming: 5 bases; J trimming: 5 bases; junction bases outside the gene matches: 6. The CDR3 sequence: CASSTDRLDEQYF. The CDR3 DNA follows: TGTGCCAGCAGCACGGACAGGTTGGACGAGCAGTACTTC. The full variable domain, in which reference TRBV7-2 and TRBJ2-7 provide the parts outside the CDR3, is GAGVSQSPSNKVTEKGKDVELRCDPISGHTALYWYRQSLGQGLEFLIYFQGNSAPDKSGLPSDRFSAERTGGSVSTLTIQRTQQEDSAVYLCASSTDRLDEQYFGPGTRLTVT.

In its sample, this clonotype was seen many times. The chain combines TRBV5-5 with TRBJ2-1; D remains ambiguous. The CDR3 has 14 residues. Germline CDR1 and CDR2: SGHKS and YYEKEE (reference sequence). Trimming pared 4 bases from V and 2 bases from J, leaving 10 bases between. The CDR3 spells CASSPWYTYNEQFF. The CDR3 DNA is TGTGCCAGCAGCCCCTGGTATACCTACAATGAGCAGTTCTTC.

In its sample, this clonotype was seen many times. V is TRBV7-2 and J is TRBJ2-6; D gene ambiguous. Trimming pared 5 bases from V and 2 bases from J, leaving 10 bases between. The CDR3 totals 15 residues. Germline V gene sequence: CDR1 SGHTA, CDR2 FQGNSA. The DNA of the CDR3 is TGTGCCAGCAGCAGCCTCGGGCCTGGGGCCAACGTCCTGACTTTC. As protein: CASSSLGPGANVLTF.

This clonotype was seen only a few times. The V gene is TRBV7-2, the J gene TRBJ2-3; D possibly corresponds to TRBD2 (6 bases). Looked up from germline, CDR1 is SGHTA and CDR2 is FQGNSA. Trimming took off 5 bases at V and 0 bases at J, with 15 bases between the two ends. This CDR3 is 16 amino acids long. The DNA for the CDR3 is TGTGCCAGCAGCCAACAGCGGGCCCACAGCACAGATACGCAGTATTTT. It yields the protein CASSQQRAHSTDTQYF.

This chain uses TRBV20-1 with TRBJ1-2; D is possibly TRBD1 (6 bases). Germline V CDR1 and CDR2: DFQATT, SNEGSKA (reference sequence). The V end was cut by 3 bases, the J end by 7 bases, with 18 bases between. This CDR3 has 14 amino acids. The CDR3 coding sequence is TGCAGTGCTAGCTACCGTGAGGGGGTGGGTGGCTACACCTTC. As protein: CSASYREGVGGYTF.